This T cell receptor beta chain was profiled in a study of OX40 agonist ivuxolimab in advanced cancers. Study-wide background: Mean age approximately 59 years, range about 20 to 85; just over 80% male. Study outcomes and limitations: Within 6 weeks, CD4+ and CD8+ blood T cells expanded clonally at 0.1 to 3.0 mg/kg. Certain nonresponders likewise exhibited a low normalized T-cell clonal expansion.

This clone appeared a single time. Its antigen is unknown. Produced via immunoSEQ multiplex PCR; TCRdb's table is partial and in-frame only. The sample has 65,000 to 90,000 clones; approximately 92% are singletons. V was pared by 6 bases and J by 6 bases, with 12 bases between. Germline CDR1 is MNHEY and CDR2 is SVGAGI. This CDR3 is 14 amino acids long. The sequence came from an adult with an advanced solid tumor such as melanoma, head and neck, liver or kidney cancer. The gene calls are TRBV6-5 and TRBJ1-6; D gene ambiguous. The sample in question was CD4+ or CD8+ T cells sorted from blood, obtained in a trial of the OX40 agonist ivuxolimab. The CDR3 sequence is CASSSSSFNSPLHF. The CDR3 nucleotides are TGTGCCAGCAGCTCCTCCAGTTTTAATTCACCCCTCCACTTT.